This T cell receptor beta chain was captured by sequencing in a study of blood T cell repertoires in COVID-19. Study at large: Whether acute or convalescent, the COVID-19 samples came from the United States, Italy and Spain. T cells, B-cell-depleted T cells, or PBMCs supplied cDNA or gDNA.

Source study methods: Amplification of reference gene primers provided the estimated nucleated cell counts. Here immunoSEQ multiplex PCR was the method, and the copy in TCRdb shows in-frame clones only, minus some. V and J calls and clone size come straight from that table; D and trimming were deduced from the DNA. Of more than 150,000 clones in the sample, 75% to 85% were seen once. The V gene's germline CDR1 is SNHLY and CDR2 FYNNEI. V was clipped by 8 bases and J by 5 bases, with 13 bases between them. The CDR3 is 13 residues long. Source material: peripheral blood. This sequence originates from a man in his fifties or sixties with acute or convalescent COVID-19. This chain links TRBV2 with TRBJ1-5; tentatively, D is TRBD1 (6 bases). The CDR3: CASGGQSYQPQHF. DNA for the CDR3: TGTGCCAGCGGCGGACAGAGCTATCAGCCCCAGCATTTT.